This entry lists 7 T cell receptor beta chains sequenced from one sample in a study of control samples from healthy donors and cancer patients (dated by TCRdb to the early 2020s). The library came from the immunoSEQ multiplex PCR assay. This immuneACCESS table, as held by TCRdb, lists in-frame sequences with V and J called but not all clones. Of the missing ones, under half trace to an unresolved V gene in checked studies; the others have no known cause. Present in this sample are some 120,000 clones, around nine tenths of which were seen just once. More than 2.5% of the sample belongs to the ten largest clones. The sample was blood. The receptor set was obtained from a middle-aged man in good health.

CDR3 amino acids: CATSDAQGDNQPQHF. CDR3 DNA: TGTGCCACCAGTGATGCCCAGGGGGACAATCAGCCCCAGCATTTT. The V and J genes are TRBV24-1 and TRBJ1-5, with 7 positions matching TRBD1. CDR1 is KGHDR and CDR2 is SFDVKD in the germline V gene. With 3 bases clipped from V and 3 bases from J, the junction kept 4 bases outside the gene matches. The CDR3 is 15 amino acids.

The chain employs TRBV10-2 and TRBJ2-7; D gene ambiguous. CDR1 and CDR2 (germline): WSHSY, SAAADI. The CDR3 runs to 11 residues. V was trimmed by 8 bases and J by 6 bases, leaving 11 bases between them. CDR3 loop: CASEQSSEQYF. CDR3 in DNA: TGCGCCAGCGAACAGTCTTCCGAGCAGTACTTC.

V is TRBV28 and J is TRBJ1-1; 7 bases match TRBD1. The CDR3 contains 15 residues. CDR1 and CDR2 from the germline V gene are MDHEN and SYDVKM. With 6 bases clipped from V and 7 bases from J, the junction kept 14 bases outside the gene matches. CDR3 residues: CASRQRTGRAREAFF. CDR3 DNA: TGTGCCAGCAGACAGAGGACAGGCCGAGCACGTGAAGCTTTCTTT.

V usage is TRBV28 and J usage is TRBJ1-2, with D uncertain. V lost 2 bases and J 2 bases, leaving 6 bases between the germline ends. This CDR3 comprises 13 residues. The germline CDR1 and CDR2 sequences are MDHEN and SYDVKM. CDR3 in amino acids: CASSLGQNYGYTF. DNA for the CDR3: TGTGCCAGCAGTTTAGGGCAGAACTATGGCTACACCTTC.

The V gene is TRBV7-3, the J gene TRBJ2-2; tentatively, D is TRBD2 (5 bases). The ends were cut back, 8 bases at V and 2 bases at J, with 12 bases in the middle. This CDR3 has 14 residues. CDR1 is SGHTA and CDR2 is FQGTGA in the germline V gene. The CDR3 loop reads CASGLSTNTGELFF. The CDR3 nucleotides are TGTGCCAGCGGACTTTCAACCAACACCGGGGAGCTGTTTTTT.

The chain combines TRBV6-1 with TRBJ2-2; 7 bases map to TRBD1. This CDR3 has 15 residues. Unmatched junction bases numbered 3, after V lost 1 base and J lost 4 bases. Germline V gives CDR1 MNHNS, CDR2 SASEGT. CDR3 coding DNA: TGTGCCAGCAGTGAAGTTGGGACAGCCACCGGGGAGCTGTTTTTT. Translated, it gives CASSEVGTATGELFF.

This chain joins TRBV29-1 and TRBJ2-1; no clear D. V was pared by 2 bases and J by 6 bases, with 8 bases between. CDR3 length: 12 residues. Per the germline V gene, CDR1 is SQVTM and CDR2 is ANQGSEA. This CDR3 reads CSVEPGINEQFF. CDR3 coding DNA: TGCAGCGTTGAACCAGGTATCAATGAGCAGTTCTTC.